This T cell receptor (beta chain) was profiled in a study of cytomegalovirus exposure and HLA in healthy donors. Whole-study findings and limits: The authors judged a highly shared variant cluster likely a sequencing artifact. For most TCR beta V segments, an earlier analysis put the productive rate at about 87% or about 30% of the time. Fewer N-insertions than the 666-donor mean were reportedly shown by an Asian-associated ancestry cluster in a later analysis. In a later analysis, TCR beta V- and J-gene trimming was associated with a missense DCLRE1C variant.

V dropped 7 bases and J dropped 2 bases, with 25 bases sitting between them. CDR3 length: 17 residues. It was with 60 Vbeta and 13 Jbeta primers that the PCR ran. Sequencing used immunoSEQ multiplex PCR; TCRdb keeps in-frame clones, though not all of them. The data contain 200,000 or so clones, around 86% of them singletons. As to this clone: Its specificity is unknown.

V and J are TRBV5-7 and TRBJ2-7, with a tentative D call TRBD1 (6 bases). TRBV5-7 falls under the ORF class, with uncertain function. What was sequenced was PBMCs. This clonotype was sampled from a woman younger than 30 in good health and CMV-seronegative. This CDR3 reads CASLRTGHRFGAYEQYF. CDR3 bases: TGTGCCAGCTTACGGACGGGACACCGTTTCGGGGCCTACGAGCAGTACTTC.